The clone carrying this T cell receptor beta chain was found a few times. The antigen is not known. This sample is drawn from a study of T-cell reconstitution after alpha-beta-depleted transplantation in children. General observations from the study: Counts and diversity of T cells one year after transplant came mostly from newly produced T cells. Several hundred graft clones that had expanded were reportedly the source of alpha-beta T cells about two months after transplant. Some patients owed their high day-60 TCRbeta diversity to surviving recipient T cells and thymic progenitors.

The CDR3 contains 16 residues. In germline, CDR1 is MGHRA, CDR2 YSYEKL. The trim removed 5 bases at V and 10 bases at J, leaving 13 bases unmatched. Library preparation (for TCRbeta) was performed with unique molecular identifiers. Using its own MiXCR run on the PCR reads, TCRdb lists one record per CDR3 protein. The profile shows around 700,000 distinct CDR3 sequences, around 12% of them singletons. This clonotype originated in a girl under 10 years old with congenital amegakaryocytic thrombocytopenia, due to receive a stem cell transplant. The source was PBMCs, collected before TCRalphabeta/CD19-depleted stem cell transplant. The V and J genes are TRBV4-1 and TRBJ2-1; 11 bases match TRBD2. CDR3 DNA sequence: TGCGCCAGCAGCGTAACGACTAGCGGGAATACTGGGGAGCAGTTCTTC. This translates into CASSVTTSGNTGEQFF.